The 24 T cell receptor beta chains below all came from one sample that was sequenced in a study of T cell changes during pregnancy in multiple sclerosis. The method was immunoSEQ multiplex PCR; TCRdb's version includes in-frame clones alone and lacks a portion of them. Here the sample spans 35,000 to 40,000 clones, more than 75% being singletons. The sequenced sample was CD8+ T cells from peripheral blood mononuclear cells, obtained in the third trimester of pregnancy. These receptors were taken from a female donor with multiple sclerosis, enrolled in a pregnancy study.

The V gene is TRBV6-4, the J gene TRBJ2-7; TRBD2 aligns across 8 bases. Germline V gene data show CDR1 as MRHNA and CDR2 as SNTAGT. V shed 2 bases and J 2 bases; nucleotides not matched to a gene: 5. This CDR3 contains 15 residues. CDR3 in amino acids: CASSDPSGGPYEQYF. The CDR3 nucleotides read TGTGCCAGCAGTGACCCGAGCGGGGGTCCCTACGAGCAGTACTTC.

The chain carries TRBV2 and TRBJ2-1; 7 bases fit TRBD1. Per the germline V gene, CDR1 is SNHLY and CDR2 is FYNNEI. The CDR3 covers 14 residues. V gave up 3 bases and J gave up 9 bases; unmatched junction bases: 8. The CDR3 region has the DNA TGTGCCAGCAGTGACCCGGGGACAGCCCTTGAGCAGTTCTTC. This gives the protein CASSDPGTALEQFF.

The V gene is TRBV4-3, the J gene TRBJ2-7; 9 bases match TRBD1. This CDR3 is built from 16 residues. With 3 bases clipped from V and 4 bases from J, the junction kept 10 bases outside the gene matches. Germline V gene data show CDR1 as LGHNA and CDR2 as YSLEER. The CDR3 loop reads CASSQAQQGAGYEQYF. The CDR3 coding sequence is TGCGCCAGCAGCCAGGCTCAACAGGGGGCGGGATACGAGCAGTACTTC.

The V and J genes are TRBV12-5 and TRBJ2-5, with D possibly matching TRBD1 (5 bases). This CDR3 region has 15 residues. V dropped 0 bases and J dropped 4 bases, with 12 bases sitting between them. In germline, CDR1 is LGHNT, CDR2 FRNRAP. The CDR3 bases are TGTGCTAGTGGTTTGGTTTGGGGCACGTTAGAGACCCAGTACTTC. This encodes CASGLVWGTLETQYF.

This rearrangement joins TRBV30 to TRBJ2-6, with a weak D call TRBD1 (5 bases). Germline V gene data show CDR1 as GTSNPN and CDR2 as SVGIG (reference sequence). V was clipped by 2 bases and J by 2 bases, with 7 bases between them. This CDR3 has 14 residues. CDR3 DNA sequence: TGTGCCTGGAGTCAGGGCGCTGGGGCCAACGTCCTGACTTTC. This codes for CAWSQGAGANVLTF.

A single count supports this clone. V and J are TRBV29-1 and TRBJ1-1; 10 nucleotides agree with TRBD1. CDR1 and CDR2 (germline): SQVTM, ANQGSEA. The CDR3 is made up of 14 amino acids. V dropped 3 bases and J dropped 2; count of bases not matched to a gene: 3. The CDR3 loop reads CSVDETGGNTEAFF. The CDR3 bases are TGCAGCGTTGATGAGACAGGGGGCAACACTGAAGCTTTCTTT.

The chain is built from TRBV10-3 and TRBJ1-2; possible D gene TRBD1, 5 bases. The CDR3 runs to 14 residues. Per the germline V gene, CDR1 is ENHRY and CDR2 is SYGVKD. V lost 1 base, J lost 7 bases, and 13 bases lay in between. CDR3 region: CAISELRGAGGYTF. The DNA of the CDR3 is TGTGCCATCAGTGAGTTGCGGGGCGCGGGTGGCTACACCTTC.

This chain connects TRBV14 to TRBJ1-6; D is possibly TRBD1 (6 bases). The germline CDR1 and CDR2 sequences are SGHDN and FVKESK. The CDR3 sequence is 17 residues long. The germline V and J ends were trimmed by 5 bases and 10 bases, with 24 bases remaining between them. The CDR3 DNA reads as TGTGCCAGCAGCGGACCGAAGACAGGTGGAGTGGAATCACCCCTCCACTTT. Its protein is CASSGPKTGGVESPLHF.

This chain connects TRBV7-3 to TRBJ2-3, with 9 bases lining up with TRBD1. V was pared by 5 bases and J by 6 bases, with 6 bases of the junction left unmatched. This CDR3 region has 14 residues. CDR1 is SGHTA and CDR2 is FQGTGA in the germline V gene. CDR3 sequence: CASSPGTGWDTQYF. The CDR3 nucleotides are TGTGCCAGCAGCCCCGGGACAGGGTGGGATACGCAGTATTTT.

This CDR3 reads CASSLGAKAGELFF. CDR3 DNA sequence: TGTGCCAGCAGCTTAGGGGCTAAGGCCGGGGAGCTGTTTTTT. The rearrangement joins TRBV11-2 to TRBJ2-2, with D unclear. CDR1 is SGHAT, CDR2 FQNNGV, per germline. Trimming left V 1 base short and J 6 bases short, with 9 bases between. The CDR3 spans 14 residues.

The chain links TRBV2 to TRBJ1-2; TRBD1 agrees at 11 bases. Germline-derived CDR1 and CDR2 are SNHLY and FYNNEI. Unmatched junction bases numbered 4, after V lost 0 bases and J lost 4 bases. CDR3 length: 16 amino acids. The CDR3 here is CASSEADRGRGYGYTF. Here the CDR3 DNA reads TGTGCCAGCAGTGAAGCGGACAGGGGGCGCGGCTATGGCTACACCTTC.

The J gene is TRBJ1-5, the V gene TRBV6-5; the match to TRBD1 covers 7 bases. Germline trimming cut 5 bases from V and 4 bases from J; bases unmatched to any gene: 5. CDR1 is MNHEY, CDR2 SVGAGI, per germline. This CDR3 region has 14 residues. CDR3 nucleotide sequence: TGTGCCAGCAGTGAAGGGACAGAAAATCAGCCCCAGCATTTT. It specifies CASSEGTENQPQHF.

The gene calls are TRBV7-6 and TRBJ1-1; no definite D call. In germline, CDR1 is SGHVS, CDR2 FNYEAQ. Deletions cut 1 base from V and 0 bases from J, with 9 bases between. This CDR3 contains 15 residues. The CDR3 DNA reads TGTGCCAGCAGCTTAGAGGGAGGGATGAACACTGAAGCTTTCTTT. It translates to CASSLEGGMNTEAFF.

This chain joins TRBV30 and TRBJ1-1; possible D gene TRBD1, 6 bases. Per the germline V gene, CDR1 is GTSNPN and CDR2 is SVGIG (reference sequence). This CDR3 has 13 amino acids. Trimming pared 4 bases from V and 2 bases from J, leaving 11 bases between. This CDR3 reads CAWTGGGNTEAFF. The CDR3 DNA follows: TGTGCCTGGACTGGGGGCGGTAACACTGAAGCTTTCTTT.

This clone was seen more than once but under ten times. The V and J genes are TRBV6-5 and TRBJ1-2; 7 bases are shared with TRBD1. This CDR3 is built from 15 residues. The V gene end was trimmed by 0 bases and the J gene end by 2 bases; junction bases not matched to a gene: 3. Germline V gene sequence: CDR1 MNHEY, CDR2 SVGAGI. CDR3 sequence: CASSYSETGNYGYTF. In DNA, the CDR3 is TGTGCCAGCAGTTACTCTGAGACAGGGAACTATGGCTACACCTTC.

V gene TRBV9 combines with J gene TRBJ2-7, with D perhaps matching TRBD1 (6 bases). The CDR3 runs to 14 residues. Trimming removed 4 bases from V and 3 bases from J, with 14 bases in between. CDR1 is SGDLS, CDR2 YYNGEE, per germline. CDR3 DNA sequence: TGTGCCAGCAGCCCAGACAGGTACGACTACGAGCAGTACTTC. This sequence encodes CASSPDRYDYEQYF. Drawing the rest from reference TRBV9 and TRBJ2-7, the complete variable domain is DSGVTQTPKHLITATGQRVTLRCSPRSGDLSVYWYQQSLDQGLQFLIQYYNGEERAKGNILERFSAQQFPDLHSELNLSSLELGDSALYFCASSPDRYDYEQYFGPGTRLTVT.

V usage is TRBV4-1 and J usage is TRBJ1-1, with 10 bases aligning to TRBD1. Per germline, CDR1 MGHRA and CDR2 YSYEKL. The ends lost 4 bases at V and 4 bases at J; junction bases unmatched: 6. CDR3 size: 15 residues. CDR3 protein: CASSRGQGPATEAFF. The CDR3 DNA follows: TGCGCCAGCAGCCGGGGACAGGGGCCGGCCACTGAAGCTTTCTTT.

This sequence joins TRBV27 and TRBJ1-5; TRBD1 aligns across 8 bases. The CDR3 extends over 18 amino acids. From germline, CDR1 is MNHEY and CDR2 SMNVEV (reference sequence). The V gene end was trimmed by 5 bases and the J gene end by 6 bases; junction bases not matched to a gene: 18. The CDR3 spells CASSPSRGRSGWGQPQHF. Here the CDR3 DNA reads TGTGCCAGCAGTCCAAGCAGGGGGCGCTCCGGTTGGGGTCAGCCCCAGCATTTT.

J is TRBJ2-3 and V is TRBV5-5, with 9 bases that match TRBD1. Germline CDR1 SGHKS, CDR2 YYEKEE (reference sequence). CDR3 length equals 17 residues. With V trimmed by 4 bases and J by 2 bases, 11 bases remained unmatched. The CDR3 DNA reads TGTGCCAGCAGCCCCCGGGGCGGGACAGGGTACACAGATACGCAGTATTTT. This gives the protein CASSPRGGTGYTDTQYF.

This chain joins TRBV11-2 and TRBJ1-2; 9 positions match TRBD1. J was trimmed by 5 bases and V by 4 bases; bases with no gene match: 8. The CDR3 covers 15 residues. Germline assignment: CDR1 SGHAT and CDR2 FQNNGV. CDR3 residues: CASSYTGQGGYGYTF. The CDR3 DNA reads TGTGCCAGCAGCTACACGGGACAGGGCGGGTATGGCTACACCTTC.

CDR3 loop: CAWSLGGNTEAFF. Written as DNA, the CDR3 is TGTGCCTGGAGTCTAGGGGGAAACACTGAAGCTTTCTTT. V and J are TRBV30 and TRBJ1-1, with TRBD1 as a possible D gene (6 bases). The V end lost 2 bases, the J end lost 2 bases, and 9 bases lay between the germline ends. This CDR3 spans 13 amino acids. CDR1 GTSNPN and CDR2 SVGIG come from the germline V gene (reference sequence).

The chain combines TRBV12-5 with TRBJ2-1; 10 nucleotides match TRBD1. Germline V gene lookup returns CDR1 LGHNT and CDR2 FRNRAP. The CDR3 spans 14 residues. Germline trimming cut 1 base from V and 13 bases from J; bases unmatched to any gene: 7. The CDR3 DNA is TGTGCTAGTGGTTTGGCGCCGGGACAGGGGTTTCAGTTCTTC. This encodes CASGLAPGQGFQFF. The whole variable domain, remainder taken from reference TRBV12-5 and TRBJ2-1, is DARVTQTPRHKVTEMGQEVTMRCQPILGHNTVFWYRQTMMQGLELLAYFRNRAPLDDSGMPKDRFSAEMPDATLATLKIQPSEPRDSAVYFCASGLAPGQGFQFFGPGTRLTVL.

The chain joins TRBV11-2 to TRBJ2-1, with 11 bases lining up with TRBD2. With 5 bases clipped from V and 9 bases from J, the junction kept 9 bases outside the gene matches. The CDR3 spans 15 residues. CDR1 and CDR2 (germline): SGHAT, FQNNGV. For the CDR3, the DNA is TGTGCCAGCAGCGGTAGCGGGGGGGCCTTGAGTGAGCAGTTCTTC. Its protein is CASSGSGGALSEQFF.

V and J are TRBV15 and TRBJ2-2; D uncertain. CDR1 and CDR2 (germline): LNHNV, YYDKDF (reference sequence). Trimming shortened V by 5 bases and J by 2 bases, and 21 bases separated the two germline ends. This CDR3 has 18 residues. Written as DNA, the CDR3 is TGTGCCACCAGCCCTCACCCCAACAGATACCTTAACACCGGGGAGCTGTTTTTT. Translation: CATSPHPNRYLNTGELFF.